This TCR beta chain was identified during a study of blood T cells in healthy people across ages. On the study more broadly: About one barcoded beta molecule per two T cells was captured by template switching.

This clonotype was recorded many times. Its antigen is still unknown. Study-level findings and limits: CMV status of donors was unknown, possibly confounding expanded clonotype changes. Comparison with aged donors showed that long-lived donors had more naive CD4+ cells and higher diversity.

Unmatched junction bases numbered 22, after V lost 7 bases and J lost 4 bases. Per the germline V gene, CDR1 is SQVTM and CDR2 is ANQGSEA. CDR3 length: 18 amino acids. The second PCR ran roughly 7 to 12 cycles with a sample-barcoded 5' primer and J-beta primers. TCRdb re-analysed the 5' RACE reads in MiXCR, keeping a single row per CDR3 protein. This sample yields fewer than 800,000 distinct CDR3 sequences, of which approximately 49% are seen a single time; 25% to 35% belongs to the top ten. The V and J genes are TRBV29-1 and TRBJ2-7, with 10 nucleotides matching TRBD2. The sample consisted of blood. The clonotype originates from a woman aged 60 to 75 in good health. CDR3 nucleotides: TGCAGCGCATCATATCTAGCGGGAGTAGGATCCCCCGCTTACGAGCAGTACTTC. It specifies CSASYLAGVGSPAYEQYF.